This T cell receptor beta chain was sequenced for a study of T-cell reconstitution after alpha-beta-depleted transplantation in children. Trimming left V 2 bases short and J 8 bases short, with 9 bases between. The CDR3 length is 12 residues. Germline CDR1 and CDR2: LGHNA and YSLEER. About this clonotype itself: Its matching antigen is unknown.

Study results and caveats: About two months after transplant, alpha-beta T cells reportedly came from several hundred expanded graft clones. It was newly produced T cells that mostly accounted for T-cell counts and diversity one year after transplant.

The TCRbeta library incorporated unique molecular identifiers. TCRdb re-derived calls from the PCR reads in MiXCR, one entry per CDR3 protein. This sample has hundreds of thousands of distinct CDR3 sequences, with 10% to 15% found just once. The sample consisted of PBMCs, mostly from graft donor cells, taken 360 days after TCRalphabeta/CD19-depleted stem cell transplant. The chain carries TRBV4-3 and TRBJ1-2; maybe TRBD1 (5 bases). This clonotype was sampled from a male patient aged 5 to 17 who had a stem cell transplant for acute myeloid leukemia, so the T cells may come from the graft donor. Written as DNA, the CDR3 is TGCGCCAGCAGCCAAAGGGGTGGAGGCTACACCTTC. This gives the protein CASSQRGGGYTF.